The rows below give T cell receptor beta chains drawn from one sample of a study of blood T cell repertoires in COVID-19. Repertoires were generated with immunoSEQ multiplex PCR, while TCRdb's copy carries only in-frame clones and drops some. The table lists over 200,000 clones, approximately 86% of them singletons. The sequenced material came from peripheral blood. These receptors originate from a woman aged 30 to 39 with COVID-19, enrolled during active disease. CDR3s leave out the opening cysteine and the closing phenylalanine or tryptophan.

TRBJ2-1 | TRBV9 | ASSPRHPGLAGVPSYNEQF
TRBJ2-3 | TRBV7-2 | ASSVDRGRPDTQY
TRBJ2-7 | TRBV9 | ASSVDGGRPYEQY
TRBJ2-7 | TRBV11-1 | ASSLTGEGEQY
TRBJ1-2 | TRBV28 | ASSLSGQGRGNYGYT
TRBJ2-7 | TRBV5-4 | ASSPGASGSYEQY
TRBJ2-7 | TRBV4-3 | ASSLRLAGSYEQY
TRBJ1-6 | TRBV6-5 | ASSRQKINSPLH
TRBJ1-1 | TRBV7-6 | ASSLGQSGTEAF
TRBJ1-2 | TRBV5-6 | ASSPNWGLGGYT